This T cell receptor beta chain is from a study of blood T cell repertoires in COVID-19. TCRdb keeps only in-frame clones here, not all; method: immunoSEQ multiplex PCR. The sample includes tens of thousands of clones, around 85% of them seen just once. V was clipped by 0 bases and J by 5 bases; unmatched bases: 5. Germline V gene sequence: CDR1 MNHEY, CDR2 SVGAGI. CDR3 length equals 15 residues. The J gene is TRBJ2-5, the V gene TRBV6-5; 8 nucleotides align to TRBD2. Specimen: peripheral blood. This TCR came from a man in his fifties or sixties with acute or convalescent COVID-19. Here the CDR3 reads CASSYSRLAWETQYF. The CDR3 DNA sequence: TGTGCCAGCAGTTACTCCCGACTAGCGTGGGAGACCCAGTACTTC.